This TCR beta chain is from a study of early T cells in non-severe SARS-CoV-2 infection. TCRdb re-called the 5' RACE reads with MiXCR, one entry per CDR3 protein. Here the sample spans 32,000 or so distinct CDR3 sequences, 5.5% to 7.5% being singletons. Many counts were recorded for this clonotype. CDR1 MRHNA and CDR2 SNTAGT come from the germline V gene. Trimming stripped 5 bases from V and 3 bases from J, with 12 bases between. This CDR3 has 14 residues. V and J are TRBV6-4 and TRBJ2-3; the D gene is possibly TRBD2 (6 bases). The source material was whole blood. The TCR was taken from an adult who was a healthcare worker with PCR-confirmed SARS-CoV-2 infection or an uninfected control (not recorded which). This CDR3 is CASSRGGGTDTQYF. The CDR3 DNA reads TGTGCCAGCAGTCGGGGAGGAGGGACAGATACGCAGTATTTT.